This T cell receptor beta chain was retrieved from a study of T cells in Graves' hyperthyroidism and ophthalmopathy. Exclusion of a patient resulted from uncontrolled infection, other autoimmune disease, pregnancy or lactation. This clonotype came up a few times. CDR1 is SEHNR and CDR2 is FQNEAQ in the germline V gene (reference sequence). This CDR3 region has 17 residues. V lost 1 base and J lost 0; bases outside the gene matches: 8. RNA transcripts served as the template for amplifying TCR beta CDR3 regions. TCR CDR3 underwent first-round RT-PCR with the HTBI primer set. MiXCR, run by TCRdb on the multiplex PCR reads, gives a single entry per CDR3 protein. The sample records some 200,000 distinct CDR3 sequences, less than 20% being singletons.

The sample was blood. The chain carries TRBV7-9 and TRBJ2-5; 7 nucleotides line up with TRBD2. The source is a woman aged 50 to 60 with Graves' hyperthyroidism. The DNA for the CDR3 is TGTGCCAGCAGCTTAGAGGACGGGGGGAGAAACCAAGAGACCCAGTACTTC. Residues: CASSLEDGGRNQETQYF.